What follows are 23 T cell receptor beta chains derived from one specimen sequenced in a study of shared clonotypes between healthy human individuals. CD45RO-negative, CCR7-selected cells formed the naive CD8 fraction, which excluded terminally differentiated effector memory CD45RA+ cells. Sequenced by immunoSEQ multiplex PCR; TCRdb stores in-frame clones only, minus some. The sample has about 820,000 clones; around 93% are singletons. Sequenced: naive CD8+ T cells sorted from blood. Receptors originate from a man between 25 and 39 years old in good health.

The rearrangement links TRBV7-9 to TRBJ2-1; 7 nucleotides align to TRBD1. The CDR3 is 16 amino acids. Germline-derived CDR1 and CDR2 are SEHNR and FQNEAQ (reference sequence). Germline trimming cut 4 bases from V and 0 bases from J; bases unmatched to any gene: 6. DNA for the CDR3: TGTGCCAGCAGCTCGCCGGACAGGAGCTCCTACAATGAGCAGTTCTTC. Translated, it gives CASSSPDRSSYNEQFF.

V gene TRBV21-1 combines with J gene TRBJ2-7. TRBV21-1 corresponds to a pseudogene. The length of the CDR3 is 16 residues. This chain's CDR3 is CASSKGLAKGNYEQYF. CDR3 DNA sequence: TGTGCCAGCAGCAAAGGTCTTGCGAAGGGAAACTACGAGCAGTACTTC.

The J gene is TRBJ1-2, the V gene TRBV29-1, with D maybe TRBD1 (6 bases). The CDR3 is made up of 11 amino acids. V was trimmed by 6 bases and J by 8 bases, leaving 13 bases between them. Germline V gene data show CDR1 as SQVTM and CDR2 as ANQGSEA. Written as DNA, the CDR3 is TGCAGCGTGCAGGGGACTCGAGGCTACACCTTC. Translated: CSVQGTRGYTF.

This sequence joins TRBV27 and TRBJ1-3, with D unresolved. CDR1 is MNHEY and CDR2 is SMNVEV in the germline V gene (reference sequence). V was cut by 3 bases and J by 1 base, with 7 bases left in between. CDR3 length: 14 residues. The CDR3 region is CASSLQGSGNTIYF. The CDR3 DNA reads as TGTGCCAGCAGTTTGCAAGGGTCTGGAAACACCATATATTTT.

The CDR3 loop is CASSPHPRERYGYTF. CDR3 coding DNA: TGTGCCAGCAGCCCTCACCCCAGGGAACGCTATGGCTACACCTTC. This sequence joins TRBV11-2 and TRBJ1-2; perhaps TRBD1 as D (5 bases). Germline CDR1 SGHAT, CDR2 FQNNGV. The length of the CDR3 is 15 residues. Trimming removed 5 bases from V and 4 bases from J, with 17 bases in between. The whole variable domain, remainder taken from reference TRBV11-2 and TRBJ1-2, is EAGVAQSPRYKIIEKRQSVAFWCNPISGHATLYWYQQILGQGPKLLIQFQNNGVVDDSQLPKDRFSAERLKGVDSTLKIQPAKLEDSAVYLCASSPHPRERYGYTFGSGTRLTVV.

This chain links TRBV27 with TRBJ2-4; a possible D gene is TRBD2 (5 bases). With 10 bases removed from V and 6 bases from J, the gap between germline ends came to 10 bases. This CDR3 is built from 11 residues. Germline CDR1 reads MNHEY; CDR2 reads SMNVEV (reference sequence). The chain's CDR3 is CATKGGNIQYF. CDR3 in DNA: TGTGCCACCAAAGGAGGAAACATTCAGTACTTC.

This sequence joins TRBV10-3 and TRBJ2-7; 7 bases fit TRBD2. Germline CDR1 reads ENHRY; CDR2 reads SYGVKD. The CDR3 covers 12 residues. Unmatched junction bases numbered 4, after V lost 5 bases and J lost 6 bases. The CDR3 sequence: CAISREAGEQYF. In DNA form, the CDR3 reads TGTGCCATCAGTCGGGAGGCGGGCGAGCAGTACTTC.

CDR3 region: CASSSLAGEHTQYF. CDR3 bases: TGTGCCAGCAGCTCCCTAGCGGGAGAGCATACGCAGTATTTT. This chain connects TRBV7-9 to TRBJ2-3, with 10 bases aligning to TRBD2. In germline, CDR1 is SEHNR, CDR2 FQNEAQ (reference sequence). There are 14 residues in the CDR3. The J segment lost 7 bases and the V segment lost 4 bases, leaving 5 bases of the junction unmatched. Supplemented by reference TRBV7-9 and TRBJ2-3, the full variable domain reads DTGVSQNPRHKITKRGQNVTFRCDPISEHNRLYWYRQTLGQGPEFLTYFQNEAQLEKSRLLSDRFSAERPKGSFSTLEIQRTEQGDSAMYLCASSSLAGEHTQYFGPGTRLTVL.

In its sample, this clone was seen once. The chain combines TRBV6-6 with TRBJ2-7; TRBD1 agrees at 8 bases. V dropped 9 bases and J dropped 4; count of bases not matched to a gene: 11. Looked up from germline, CDR1 is MNHNY and CDR2 is SVGAGI (reference sequence). CDR3 length: 14 residues. The CDR3 loop reads CASTTGTGPYEQYF. CDR3 DNA sequence: TGTGCCAGTACTACCGGGACAGGACCATACGAGCAGTACTTC.

In this sample, this clone turned up many times. This chain uses TRBV7-6 with TRBJ2-7; D might be TRBD2 (6 bases). V lost 3 bases and J lost 6, with 12 bases in between. Per germline, CDR1 SGHVS and CDR2 FNYEAQ. This CDR3 is built from 13 residues. The CDR3 sequence: CASSFSGAGEQYF. The CDR3 DNA is TGTGCCAGCAGCTTCTCGGGAGCGGGCGAGCAGTACTTC.

The chain uses TRBV27 and TRBJ2-3; D not resolved. The CDR3 runs 14 residues. The V gene's germline CDR1 is MNHEY and CDR2 SMNVEV (reference sequence). With 4 bases removed from V and 3 bases from J, the gap between germline ends came to 11 bases. The DNA for the CDR3 is TGTGCCAGCAGTTCGAACCCAGGTACAGATACGCAGTATTTT. Translation gives CASSSNPGTDTQYF.

J is TRBJ2-7 and V is TRBV7-9, with D uncertain. V lost 3 bases and J 2 bases, leaving 11 bases between the germline ends. The germline CDR1 and CDR2 sequences are SEHNR and FQNEAQ (reference sequence). The CDR3 is made up of 14 amino acids. CDR3 sequence: CASSFTLGAYEQYF. In DNA form, the CDR3 reads TGTGCCAGCAGCTTTACCCTAGGCGCCTACGAGCAGTACTTC.

On this clone: The sample contains more than one DNA sequence encoding this CDR3. This chain links TRBV7-9 with TRBJ1-1, with TRBD1 matching over 7 bases. Trimming at V came to 4 bases and at J to 4 bases, leaving 0 bases not matched to a gene. The CDR3 consists of 12 residues. Germline assignment: CDR1 SEHNR and CDR2 FQNEAQ (reference sequence). The chain's CDR3 is CASSSGGTEAFF. In DNA, the CDR3 is TGTGCCAGCAGCTCAGGGGGCACTGAAGCTTTCTTT.

The rearrangement links TRBV30 to TRBJ1-5; D uncertain. V dropped 3 bases and J dropped 0 bases, with 9 bases sitting between them. Germline values: CDR1 GTSNPN, CDR2 SVGIG (reference sequence). There are 14 residues in the CDR3. As DNA, the CDR3 is TGTGCCTGGAGACCCACTAATAGCAATCAGCCCCAGCATTTT. Its protein product is CAWRPTNSNQPQHF.

In its sample, this clone was seen once. The chain joins TRBV9 to TRBJ1-1, with a weak D call TRBD1 (5 bases). The V gene's germline CDR1 is SGDLS and CDR2 YYNGEE. V was shortened by 2 bases and J by 9 bases, with 11 bases between the two germline ends. This CDR3 has 12 residues. The CDR3 nucleotides are TGTGCCAGCAGCGTCGGGACCGTCCAAGCTTTCTTT. Translation: CASSVGTVQAFF.

This clone was counted once. Other DNA sequences from this sample encode an identical CDR3 as well. This chain joins TRBV7-9 and TRBJ1-1, with 8 bases matching TRBD1. CDR1 is SEHNR and CDR2 is FQNEAQ in the germline V gene (reference sequence). The CDR3 contains 14 residues. The V segment lost 5 bases and the J segment 2 bases; nucleotides outside the gene matches: 4. The CDR3 sequence is CASSLTGGNTEAFF. In nucleotides, the CDR3 is TGTGCCAGCAGCCTCACAGGGGGAAACACTGAAGCTTTCTTT.

This clone was seen only a few times. This chain connects TRBV2 to TRBJ2-2; 12 nucleotides agree with TRBD2. Germline V gene sequence: CDR1 SNHLY, CDR2 FYNNEI. The V gene end was trimmed by 10 bases and the J gene end by 3 bases; junction bases not matched to a gene: 3. The CDR3 is made up of 14 amino acids. CDR3 loop: CAKRTSGDTGELFF. Written as DNA, the CDR3 is TGTGCCAAGCGGACTAGCGGGGACACCGGGGAGCTGTTTTTT.

The chain uses TRBV28 and TRBJ2-1; 7 positions match TRBD2. Per germline, CDR1 MDHEN and CDR2 SYDVKM. The CDR3 covers 17 residues. V shed 2 bases, J shed 3 bases, and the junction held 10 bases outside the gene matches. Here the CDR3 reads CASSLPQGGRVYNEQFF. For the CDR3, the DNA is TGTGCCAGCAGTTTACCGCAGGGCGGGAGAGTCTACAATGAGCAGTTCTTC.

This sequence joins TRBV27 and TRBJ2-7; D might be TRBD2 (6 bases). Germline V gene sequence: CDR1 MNHEY, CDR2 SMNVEV (reference sequence). V was clipped by 2 bases and J by 3 bases, with 17 bases between them. The CDR3 consists of 16 residues. The CDR3 nucleotides are TGTGCCAGCAGTTTACGGGGGAATCTAGGGCTCTACGAGCAGTACTTC. Protein sequence: CASSLRGNLGLYEQYF.

This clone was observed a single time. This chain joins TRBV7-9 and TRBJ2-1; 8 nucleotides match TRBD2. This CDR3 is 15 amino acids long. From germline, CDR1 is SEHNR and CDR2 FQNEAQ (reference sequence). V lost 5 bases and J lost 2; bases outside the gene matches: 5. The CDR3 sequence: CASSPPGGAYNEQFF. The DNA of the CDR3 is TGTGCCAGCAGCCCGCCGGGGGGGGCCTACAATGAGCAGTTCTTC.

This sequence joins TRBV27 and TRBJ2-7; TRBD2 matches at 10 bases. Germline V gene data show CDR1 as MNHEY and CDR2 as SMNVEV (reference sequence). V trimming: 8 bases; J trimming: 3 bases; junction bases outside the gene matches: 10. The CDR3 extends over 15 amino acids. The CDR3 loop is CASSVRTSGIYEQYF. For the CDR3, the DNA is TGTGCCAGCTCAGTTCGAACTAGCGGGATCTACGAGCAGTACTTC.

The chain employs TRBV7-9 and TRBJ2-7; 8 bases align to TRBD2. Per the germline V gene, CDR1 is SEHNR and CDR2 is FQNEAQ (reference sequence). V lost 5 bases and J lost 5; bases outside the gene matches: 11. The CDR3 loop spans 15 amino acids. The CDR3 protein is CASSNGAGDFNEQYF. CDR3 DNA sequence: TGTGCCAGCAGCAACGGAGCGGGAGACTTTAACGAGCAGTACTTC.

The chain combines TRBV6-6 with TRBJ2-1; D possibly corresponds to TRBD2 (5 bases). The germline V gene has CDR1 MNHNY and CDR2 SVGAGI (reference sequence). Trimming pared 6 bases from V and 8 bases from J, leaving 17 bases between. The length of the CDR3 is 14 residues. CDR3 loop: CASSFRTSLDEQFF. The CDR3 DNA sequence: TGTGCCAGCAGCTTCAGGACTTCCTTGGATGAGCAGTTCTTC.